The clone carrying this T cell receptor (beta chain) was recorded many times. From the 5' RACE reads, TCRdb called clonotypes with MiXCR, one entry per CDR3 protein. The top ten hold under 2.5% of the sample, which has about 62,000 distinct CDR3 sequences, 3.5% to 4.5% seen once. This sample is drawn from a study of neurological immune-mediated disorders. This receptor was obtained from a woman aged 45-65 years with multiple sclerosis. Sample: PBMCs.

The CDR3 nucleotides are TGCAGTGCTAGGCCCCCCACGGGGACATTGAACACTGAAGCTTTCTTT. Its protein product is CSARPPTGTLNTEAFF. The chain recombines TRBV20-1 with TRBJ1-1; D is possibly TRBD1 (6 bases). The V and J ends lost 3 bases and 0 bases respectively, with 17 bases between them. The length of the CDR3 is 16 residues. In germline, CDR1 is DFQATT, CDR2 SNEGSKA (reference sequence).